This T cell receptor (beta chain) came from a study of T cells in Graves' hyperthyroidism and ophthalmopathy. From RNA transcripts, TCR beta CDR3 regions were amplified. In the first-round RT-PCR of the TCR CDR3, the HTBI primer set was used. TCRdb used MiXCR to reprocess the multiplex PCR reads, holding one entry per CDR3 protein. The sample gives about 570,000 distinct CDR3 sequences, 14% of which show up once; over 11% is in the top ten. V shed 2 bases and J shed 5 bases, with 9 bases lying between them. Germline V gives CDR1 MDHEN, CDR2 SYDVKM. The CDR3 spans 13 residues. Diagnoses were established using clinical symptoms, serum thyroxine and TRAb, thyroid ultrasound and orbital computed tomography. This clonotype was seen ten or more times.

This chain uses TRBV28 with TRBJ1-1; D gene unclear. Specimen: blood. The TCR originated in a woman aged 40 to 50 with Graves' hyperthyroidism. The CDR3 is CASSLQRLTEAFF. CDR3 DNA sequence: TGTGCCAGCAGTTTACAAAGGTTGACTGAAGCTTTCTTT.